This TCR beta chain was sequenced in a study of T-cell memory formation after mild COVID-19. Study-wide results and limits: Clones which contracted sat mainly in CM and EM if CD4+, and in EMRA if CD8+.

There are a few counts of this clonotype. As yet, its antigen is unknown. The germline V gene has CDR1 SGHRS and CDR2 YFSETQ. This CDR3 spans 14 amino acids. Trimming cost V 2 bases and J 4 bases, with 12 bases left between them. TCRdb processed the 5' RACE reads anew with MiXCR; each CDR3 protein has one entry. The sample records roughly 250,000 distinct CDR3 sequences, roughly 15% being singletons. Material for sequencing was PBMCs or a T cell subset sorted from them (not recorded which). This clonotype was sampled from a man younger than 35 who had mild COVID-19 (a few samples of this study predate the infection). Cell type and time point are not known. The V gene is TRBV5-1, the J gene TRBJ1-1; D may be TRBD1 (5 bases). The CDR3: CASSFSRATTEAFF. DNA of the CDR3: TGCGCCAGCAGCTTTTCCAGGGCGACCACTGAAGCTTTCTTT. The whole variable domain, filled in from reference TRBV5-1 and TRBJ1-1, reads KAGVTQTPRYLIKTRGQQVTLSCSPISGHRSVSWYQQTPGQGLQFLFEYFSETQRNKGNFPGRFSGRQFSNSRSEMNVSTLELGDSALYLCASSFSRATTEAFFGQGTRLTVV.